This T cell receptor beta chain was captured in a study of T cells after yellow fever vaccination. Study results and caveats: Overlap between CD4 and CD8 compartments was detected for a small share of clonotypes. Detected again after the booster were most primary-vaccination clones, at 95% to 97% CD4 and 80% to 90% CD8.

Germline values: CDR1 SGHTA, CDR2 FQGNSA. Between the trimmed V and J ends, which lost 5 bases and 7 bases, there was a span of 14 bases. The CDR3 length is 14 residues. TCRdb recomputed calls from the 5' RACE reads with MiXCR, one row per CDR3 protein. This table holds about 69,000 distinct CDR3 sequences, around 6.2% found once. At least ten counts were recorded for this clonotype. Its antigen is not identified. The J gene is TRBJ2-2, the V gene TRBV7-2, with a tentative D call TRBD1 (5 bases). The input for sequencing was CD4+ T cells sorted from PBMCs, taken more than 14 days after the first yellow fever vaccination. The TCR sequence derives from a young man who received the YFV17D yellow fever vaccine. CDR3 sequence (DNA): TGTGCCAGCAGCATACCGACAGAAAACGGGGAGCTGTTTTTT. Protein product: CASSIPTENGELFF.